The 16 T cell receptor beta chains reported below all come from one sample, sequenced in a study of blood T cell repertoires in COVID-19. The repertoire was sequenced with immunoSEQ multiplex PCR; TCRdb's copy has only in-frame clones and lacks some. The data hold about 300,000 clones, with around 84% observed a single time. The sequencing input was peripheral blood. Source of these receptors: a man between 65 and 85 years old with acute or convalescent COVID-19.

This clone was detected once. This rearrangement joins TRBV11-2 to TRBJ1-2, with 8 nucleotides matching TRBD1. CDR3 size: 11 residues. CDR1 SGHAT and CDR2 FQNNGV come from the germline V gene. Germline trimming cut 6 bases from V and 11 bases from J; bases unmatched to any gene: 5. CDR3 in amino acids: CASRATGVYTF. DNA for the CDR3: TGTGCCAGCAGGGCGACAGGGGTTTACACCTTC.

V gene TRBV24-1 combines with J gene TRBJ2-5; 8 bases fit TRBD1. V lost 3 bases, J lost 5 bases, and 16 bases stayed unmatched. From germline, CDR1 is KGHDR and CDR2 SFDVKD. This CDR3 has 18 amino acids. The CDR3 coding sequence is TGTGCCACCAGTGATAAAACCCCTCAGGGGGCCTCCCCGGAGACCCAGTACTTC. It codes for CATSDKTPQGASPETQYF.

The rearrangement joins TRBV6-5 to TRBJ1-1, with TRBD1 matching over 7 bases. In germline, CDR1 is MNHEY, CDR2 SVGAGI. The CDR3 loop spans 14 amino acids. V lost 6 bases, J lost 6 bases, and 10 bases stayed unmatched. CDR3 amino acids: CASRMDRWNAEAFF. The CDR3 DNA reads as TGTGCCAGCAGAATGGACAGGTGGAATGCTGAAGCTTTCTTT.

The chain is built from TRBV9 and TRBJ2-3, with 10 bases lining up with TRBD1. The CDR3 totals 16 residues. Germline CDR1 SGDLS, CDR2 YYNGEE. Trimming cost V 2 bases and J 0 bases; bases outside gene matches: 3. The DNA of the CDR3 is TGTGCCAGCAGCGTGGACAGGGGGGGTAGCACAGATACGCAGTATTTT. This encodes CASSVDRGGSTDTQYF.

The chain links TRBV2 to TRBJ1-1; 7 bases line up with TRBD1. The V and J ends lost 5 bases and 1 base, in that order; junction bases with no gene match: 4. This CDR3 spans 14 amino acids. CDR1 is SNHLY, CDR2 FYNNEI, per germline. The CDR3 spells CASSYQGGNTEAFF. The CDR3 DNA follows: TGTGCCAGCAGTTACCAGGGGGGGAACACTGAAGCTTTCTTT.

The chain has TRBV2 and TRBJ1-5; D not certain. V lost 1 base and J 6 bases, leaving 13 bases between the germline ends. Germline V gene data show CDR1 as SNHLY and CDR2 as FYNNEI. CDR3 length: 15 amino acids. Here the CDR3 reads CASSEDPPGSQPQHF. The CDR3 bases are TGTGCCAGCAGTGAAGACCCCCCCGGTTCTCAGCCCCAGCATTTT.

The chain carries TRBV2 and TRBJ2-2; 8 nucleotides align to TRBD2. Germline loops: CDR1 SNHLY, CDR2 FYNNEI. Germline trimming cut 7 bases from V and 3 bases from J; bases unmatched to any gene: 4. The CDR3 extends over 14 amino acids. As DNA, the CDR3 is TGTGCCAGCAATGCGGGGGGCTACACCGGGGAGCTGTTTTTT. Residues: CASNAGGYTGELFF.

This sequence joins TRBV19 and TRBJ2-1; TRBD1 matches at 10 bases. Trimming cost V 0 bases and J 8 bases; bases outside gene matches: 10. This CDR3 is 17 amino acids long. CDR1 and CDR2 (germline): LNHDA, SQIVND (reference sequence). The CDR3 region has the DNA TGTGCCAGTAGTATAGATGTCCCGGGACAGGGGAGGGATGAGCAGTTCTTC. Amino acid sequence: CASSIDVPGQGRDEQFF.

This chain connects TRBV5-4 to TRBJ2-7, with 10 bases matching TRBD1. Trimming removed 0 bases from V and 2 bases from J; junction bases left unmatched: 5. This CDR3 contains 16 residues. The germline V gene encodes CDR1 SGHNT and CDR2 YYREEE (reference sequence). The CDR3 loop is CASSLVTGTGAYEQYF. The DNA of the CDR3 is TGTGCCAGCAGCTTGGTTACCGGGACAGGGGCCTACGAGCAGTACTTC.

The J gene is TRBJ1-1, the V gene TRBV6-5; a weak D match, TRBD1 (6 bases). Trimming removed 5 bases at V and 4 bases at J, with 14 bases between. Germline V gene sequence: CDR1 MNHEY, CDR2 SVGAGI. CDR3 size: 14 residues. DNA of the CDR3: TGTGCCAGCAGTACCGCAGGGGTGGGCACTGAAGCTTTCTTT. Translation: CASSTAGVGTEAFF.

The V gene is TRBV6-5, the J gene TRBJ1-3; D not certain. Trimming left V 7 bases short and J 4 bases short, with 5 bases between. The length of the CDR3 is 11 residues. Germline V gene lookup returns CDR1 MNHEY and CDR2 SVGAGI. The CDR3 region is CASTRGNTIYF. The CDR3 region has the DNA TGTGCCAGCACTCGGGGAAACACCATATATTTT.

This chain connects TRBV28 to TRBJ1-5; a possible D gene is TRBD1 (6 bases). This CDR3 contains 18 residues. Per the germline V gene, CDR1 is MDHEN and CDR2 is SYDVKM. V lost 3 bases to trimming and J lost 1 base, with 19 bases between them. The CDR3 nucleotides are TGTGCCAGCAGTTTGGTGGGTATCAAGGGGGTAAGCAATCAGCCCCAGCATTTT. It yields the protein CASSLVGIKGVSNQPQHF.

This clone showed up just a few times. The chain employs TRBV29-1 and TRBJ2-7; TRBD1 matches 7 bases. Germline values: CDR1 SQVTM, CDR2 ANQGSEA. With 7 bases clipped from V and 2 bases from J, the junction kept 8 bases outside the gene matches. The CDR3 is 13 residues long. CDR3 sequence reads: CSGLDRNPYEQYF. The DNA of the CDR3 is TGCAGCGGGCTGGACAGGAATCCCTACGAGCAGTACTTC.

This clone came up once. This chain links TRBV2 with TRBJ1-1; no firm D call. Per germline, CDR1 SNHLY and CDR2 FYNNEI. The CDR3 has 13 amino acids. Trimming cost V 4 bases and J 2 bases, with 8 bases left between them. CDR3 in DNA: TGTGCCAGCAGTGGAGAGACTAACACTGAAGCTTTCTTT. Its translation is CASSGETNTEAFF.

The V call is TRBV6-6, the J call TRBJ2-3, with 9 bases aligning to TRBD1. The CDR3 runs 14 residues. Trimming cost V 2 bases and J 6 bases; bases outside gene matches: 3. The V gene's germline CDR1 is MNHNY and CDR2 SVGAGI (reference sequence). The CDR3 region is CASSYRDRVDTQYF. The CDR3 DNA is TGTGCCAGCAGTTACCGGGACAGGGTTGATACGCAGTATTTT.

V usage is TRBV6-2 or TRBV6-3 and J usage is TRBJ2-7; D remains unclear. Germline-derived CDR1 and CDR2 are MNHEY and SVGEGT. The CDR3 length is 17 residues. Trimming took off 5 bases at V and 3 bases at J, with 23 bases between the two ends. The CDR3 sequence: CASSRGPSRTVGYEQYF. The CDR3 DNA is TGTGCCAGCAGTCGTGGGCCATCCAGAACCGTAGGCTACGAGCAGTACTTC.